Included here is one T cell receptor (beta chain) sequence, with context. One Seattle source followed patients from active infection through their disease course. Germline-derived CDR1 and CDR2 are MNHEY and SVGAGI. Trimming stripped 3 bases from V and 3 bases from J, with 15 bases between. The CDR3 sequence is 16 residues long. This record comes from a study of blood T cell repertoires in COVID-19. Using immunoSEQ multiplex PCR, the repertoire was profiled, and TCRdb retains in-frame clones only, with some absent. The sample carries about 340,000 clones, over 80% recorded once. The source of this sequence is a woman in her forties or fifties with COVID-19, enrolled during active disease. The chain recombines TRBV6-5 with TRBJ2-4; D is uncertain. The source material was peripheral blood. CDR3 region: CASSYGRGLGKNIQYF. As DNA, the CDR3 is TGTGCCAGCAGTTATGGCCGAGGTCTAGGCAAAAACATTCAGTACTTC.